This T cell receptor (beta chain) was recorded in a study of CD8+ T cells in alopecia areata. Study-level results: Compared with normal scalp, lesional scalp had higher clonality and more expanded CD8+ clones. Scalp samples also contribute reads from the resident alphabeta T cells found in normal skin.

Investigators sorted PBMCs to obtain both CD4+ and CD8+ T cells. Comment on this clone: Its antigen remains unknown.

Trimming took off 4 bases at V and 5 bases at J, with 11 bases between the two ends. Looked up from germline, CDR1 is SEHNR and CDR2 is FQNEAQ (reference sequence). This CDR3 comprises 14 residues. RNA extraction and reverse transcription yielded cDNA as sequencing template. This table comes from immunoSEQ multiplex PCR, and its TCRdb copy is limited to in-frame clones, with some not included. The repertoire holds about 140,000 clones, 55% seen once, with about 4.4% in the top ten. Sequenced input: CD4+ T cells sorted from blood. The clonotype comes from a human donor in good health. V and J are TRBV7-9 and TRBJ2-2; no clear D gene. Here the CDR3 reads CASSWREWTGELFF. DNA for the CDR3: TGTGCCAGCAGCTGGCGTGAGTGGACCGGGGAGCTGTTTTTT. Full variable domain (missing parts from reference TRBV7-9 and TRBJ2-2): DTGVSQNPRHKITKRGQNVTFRCDPISEHNRLYWYRQTLGQGPEFLTYFQNEAQLEKSRLLSDRFSAERPKGSFSTLEIQRTEQGDSAMYLCASSWREWTGELFFGEGSRLTVL.